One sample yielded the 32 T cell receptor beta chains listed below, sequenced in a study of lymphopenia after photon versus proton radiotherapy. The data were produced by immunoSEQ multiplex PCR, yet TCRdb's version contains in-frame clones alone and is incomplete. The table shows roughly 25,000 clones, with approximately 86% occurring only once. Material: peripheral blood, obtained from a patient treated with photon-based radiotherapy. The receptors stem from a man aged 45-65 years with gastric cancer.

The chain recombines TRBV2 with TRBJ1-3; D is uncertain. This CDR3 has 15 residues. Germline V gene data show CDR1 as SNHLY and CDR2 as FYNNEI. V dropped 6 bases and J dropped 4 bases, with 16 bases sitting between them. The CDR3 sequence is CASSDRTEKGNTIYF. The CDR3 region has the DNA TGTGCCAGCAGCGACCGGACGGAGAAAGGAAACACCATATATTTT.

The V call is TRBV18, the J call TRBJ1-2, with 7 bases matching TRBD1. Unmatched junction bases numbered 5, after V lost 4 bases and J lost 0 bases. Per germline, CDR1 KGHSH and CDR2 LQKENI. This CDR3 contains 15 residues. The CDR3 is CASSLDRATNYGYTF. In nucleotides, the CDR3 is TGTGCCAGCTCACTAGACAGGGCTACTAACTATGGCTACACCTTC. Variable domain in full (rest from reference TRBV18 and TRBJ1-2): NAGVMQNPRHLVRRRGQEARLRCSPMKGHSHVYWYRQLPEEGLKFMVYLQKENIIDESGMPKERFSAEFPKEGPSILRIQQVVRGDSAAYFCASSLDRATNYGYTFGSGTRLTVV.

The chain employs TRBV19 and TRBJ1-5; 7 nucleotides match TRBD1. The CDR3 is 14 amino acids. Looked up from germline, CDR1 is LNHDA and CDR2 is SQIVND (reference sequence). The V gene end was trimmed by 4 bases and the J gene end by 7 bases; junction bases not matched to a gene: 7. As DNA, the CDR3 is TGTGCCAGTAGTACCGACAGGGTGACACAGCCCCAGCATTTT. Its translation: CASSTDRVTQPQHF.

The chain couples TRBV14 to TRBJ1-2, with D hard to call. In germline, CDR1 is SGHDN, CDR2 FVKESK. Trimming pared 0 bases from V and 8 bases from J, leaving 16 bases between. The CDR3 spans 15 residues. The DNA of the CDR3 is TGTGCCAGCAGCCAAGATATTGACTATGGCAAAGGCTACACCTTC. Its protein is CASSQDIDYGKGYTF.

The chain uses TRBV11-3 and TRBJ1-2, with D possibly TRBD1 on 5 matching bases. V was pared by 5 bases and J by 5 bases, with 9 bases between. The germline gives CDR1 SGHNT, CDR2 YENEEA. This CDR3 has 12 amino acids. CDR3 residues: CASSLGGYGYTF. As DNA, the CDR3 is TGTGCCAGCAGCCTGGGGGGGTATGGCTACACCTTC.

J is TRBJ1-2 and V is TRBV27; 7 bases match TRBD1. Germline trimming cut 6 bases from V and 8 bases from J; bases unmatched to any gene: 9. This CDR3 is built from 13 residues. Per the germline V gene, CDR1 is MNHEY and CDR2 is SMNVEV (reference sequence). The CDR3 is CASSTRQGQGYTF. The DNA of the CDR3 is TGTGCCAGCAGCACCAGACAGGGTCAAGGCTACACCTTC.

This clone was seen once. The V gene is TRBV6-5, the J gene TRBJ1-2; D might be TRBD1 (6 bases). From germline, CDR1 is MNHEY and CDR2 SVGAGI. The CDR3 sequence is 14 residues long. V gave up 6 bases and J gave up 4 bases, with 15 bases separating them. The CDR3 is CASRSGGAGYGYTF. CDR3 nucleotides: TGTGCCAGCAGATCGGGGGGCGCGGGCTATGGCTACACCTTC.

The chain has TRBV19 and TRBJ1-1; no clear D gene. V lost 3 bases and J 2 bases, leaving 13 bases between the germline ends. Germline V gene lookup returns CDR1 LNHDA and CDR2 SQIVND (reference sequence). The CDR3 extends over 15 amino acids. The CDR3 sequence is CASSINPQGNTEAFF. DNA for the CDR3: TGTGCCAGTAGTATCAACCCCCAAGGAAACACTGAAGCTTTCTTT.

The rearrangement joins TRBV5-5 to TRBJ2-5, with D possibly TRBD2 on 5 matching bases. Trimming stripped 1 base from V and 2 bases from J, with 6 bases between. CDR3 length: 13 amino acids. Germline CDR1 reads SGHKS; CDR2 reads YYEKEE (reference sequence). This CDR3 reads CASSLRGQETQYF. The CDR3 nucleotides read TGTGCCAGCAGCTTGAGAGGGCAAGAGACCCAGTACTTC.

The CDR3 region is CATRGSTDTQYF. CDR3 DNA: TGTGCCACGCGGGGTAGCACAGATACGCAGTATTTT. The chain links TRBV6-1 to TRBJ2-3; possibly TRBD2 for D (6 bases). V was pared by 10 bases and J by 0 bases, with 8 bases between. CDR3 length equals 12 residues. The germline V gene encodes CDR1 MNHNS and CDR2 SASEGT.

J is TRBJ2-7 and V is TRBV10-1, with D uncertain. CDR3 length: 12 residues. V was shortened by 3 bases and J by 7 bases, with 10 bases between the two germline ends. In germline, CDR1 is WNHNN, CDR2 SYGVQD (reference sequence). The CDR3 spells CASSDGVQEQYV. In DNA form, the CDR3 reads TGCGCCAGCAGTGATGGGGTACAAGAGCAGTACGTC.

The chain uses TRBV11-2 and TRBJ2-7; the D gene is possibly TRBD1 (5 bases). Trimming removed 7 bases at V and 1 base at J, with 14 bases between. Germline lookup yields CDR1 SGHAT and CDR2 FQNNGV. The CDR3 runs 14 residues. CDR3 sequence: CASKYADKSYEQYF. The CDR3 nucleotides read TGTGCCAGCAAATATGCGGACAAGTCCTACGAGCAGTACTTC.

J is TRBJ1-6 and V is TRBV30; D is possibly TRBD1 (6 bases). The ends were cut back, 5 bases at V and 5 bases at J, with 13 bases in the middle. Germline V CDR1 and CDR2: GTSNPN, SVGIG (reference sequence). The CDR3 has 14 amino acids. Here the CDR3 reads CAWGPGTNNSPLHF. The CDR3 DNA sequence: TGTGCCTGGGGGCCCGGGACAAATAATTCACCCCTCCACTTT.

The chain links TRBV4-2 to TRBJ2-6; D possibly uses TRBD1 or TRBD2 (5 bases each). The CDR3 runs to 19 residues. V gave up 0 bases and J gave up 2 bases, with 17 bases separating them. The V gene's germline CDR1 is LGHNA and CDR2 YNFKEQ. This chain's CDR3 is CASSQDPGSGIPGANVLTF. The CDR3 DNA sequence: TGTGCCAGCAGCCAAGATCCAGGGTCGGGGATTCCTGGGGCCAACGTCCTGACTTTC.

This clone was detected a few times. Written as DNA, the CDR3 is TGTGCCAGCAGCGCCTTCACCTCCGGGGAGCTGTTTTTT. Amino acid sequence: CASSAFTSGELFF. This chain connects TRBV9 to TRBJ2-2; D not certain. V was cut by 3 bases and J by 6 bases, with 9 bases left in between. This CDR3 spans 13 amino acids. Per the germline V gene, CDR1 is SGDLS and CDR2 is YYNGEE.

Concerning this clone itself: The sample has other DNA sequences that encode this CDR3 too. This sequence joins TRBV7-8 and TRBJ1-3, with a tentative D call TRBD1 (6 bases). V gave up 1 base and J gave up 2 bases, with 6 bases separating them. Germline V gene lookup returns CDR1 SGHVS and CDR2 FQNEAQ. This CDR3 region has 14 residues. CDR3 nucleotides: TGTGCCAGCAGCTTAGGGACAGCTGGAAACACCATATATTTT. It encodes CASSLGTAGNTIYF.

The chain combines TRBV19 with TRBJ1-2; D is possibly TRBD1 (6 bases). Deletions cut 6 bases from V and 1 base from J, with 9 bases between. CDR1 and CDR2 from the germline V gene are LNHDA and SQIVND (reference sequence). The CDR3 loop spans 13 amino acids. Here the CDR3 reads CASRGQRNYGYTF. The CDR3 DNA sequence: TGTGCCAGTAGAGGACAGCGTAACTATGGCTACACCTTC. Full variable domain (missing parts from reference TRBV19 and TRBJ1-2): DGGITQSPKYLFRKEGQNVTLSCEQNLNHDAMYWYRQDPGQGLRLIYYSQIVNDFQKGDIAEGYSVSREKKESFPLTVTSAQKNPTAFYLCASRGQRNYGYTFGSGTRLTVV.

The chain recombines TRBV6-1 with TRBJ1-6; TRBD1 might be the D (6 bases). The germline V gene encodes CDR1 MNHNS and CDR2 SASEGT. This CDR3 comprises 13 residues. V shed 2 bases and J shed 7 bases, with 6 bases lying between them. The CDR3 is CASSEQGNSPLHF. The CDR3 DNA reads TGTGCCAGCAGTGAACAGGGGAATTCACCCCTCCACTTT.

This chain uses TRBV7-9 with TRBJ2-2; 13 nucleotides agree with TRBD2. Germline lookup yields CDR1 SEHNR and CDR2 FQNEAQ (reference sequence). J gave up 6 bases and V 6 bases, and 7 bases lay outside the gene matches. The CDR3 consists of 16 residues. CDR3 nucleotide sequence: TGTGCCAGCAGAGGCACTAGCGGGGGGGCCGCCGGGGAGCTGTTTTTT. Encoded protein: CASRGTSGGAAGELFF.

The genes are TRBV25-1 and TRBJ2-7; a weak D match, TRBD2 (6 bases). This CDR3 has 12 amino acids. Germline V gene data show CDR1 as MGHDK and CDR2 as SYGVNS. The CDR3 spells CEVGTPSYEQYV. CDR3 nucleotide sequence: TGTGAGGTCGGGACTCCCTCCTACGAGCAGTACGTC.

Written as DNA, the CDR3 is TGTGCTAGTGGTTTGGTAGTGGGACGGAATTTCAATAGCAATCAGCCCCAGCATTTT. This translates into CASGLVVGRNFNSNQPQHF. The chain has TRBV12-5 and TRBJ1-5; a possible D gene is TRBD1 (5 bases). The CDR3 extends over 19 amino acids. The V gene's germline CDR1 is LGHNT and CDR2 FRNRAP. Trimming left V 0 bases short and J 0 bases short, with 18 bases between.

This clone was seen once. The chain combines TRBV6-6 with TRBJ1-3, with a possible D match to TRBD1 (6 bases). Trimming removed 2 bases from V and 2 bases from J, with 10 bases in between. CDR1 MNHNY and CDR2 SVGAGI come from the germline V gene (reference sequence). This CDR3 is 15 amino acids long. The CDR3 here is CASSYGNRAGNTIYF. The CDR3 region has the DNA TGTGCCAGCAGTTACGGGAACAGGGCTGGAAACACCATATATTTT.

CDR3: CASSFPTEETQYF. The CDR3, as DNA: TGTGCCAGCTCATTTCCGACGGAAGAGACCCAGTACTTC. The genes are TRBV18 and TRBJ2-5; D is unclear. V was cut by 5 bases and J by 3 bases, with 10 bases left in between. CDR3 length equals 13 residues. Germline assignment: CDR1 KGHSH and CDR2 LQKENI.

CDR3 nucleotides: TGTGCCAGCAGCGTCCCGGGACTAGCTCTCTACAATGAGCAGTTCTTC. Translation gives CASSVPGLALYNEQFF. This chain links TRBV9 with TRBJ2-1; 9 nucleotides align to TRBD2. Germline lookup yields CDR1 SGDLS and CDR2 YYNGEE. The CDR3 runs 16 residues. V lost 2 bases and J lost 3; bases outside the gene matches: 6.

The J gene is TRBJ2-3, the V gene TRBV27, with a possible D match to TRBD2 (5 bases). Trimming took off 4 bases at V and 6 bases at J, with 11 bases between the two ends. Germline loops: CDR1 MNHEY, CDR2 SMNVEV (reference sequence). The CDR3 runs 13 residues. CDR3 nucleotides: TGTGCCAGCAGTTCGGGATTTGAGGATACGCAGTATTTT. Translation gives CASSSGFEDTQYF.

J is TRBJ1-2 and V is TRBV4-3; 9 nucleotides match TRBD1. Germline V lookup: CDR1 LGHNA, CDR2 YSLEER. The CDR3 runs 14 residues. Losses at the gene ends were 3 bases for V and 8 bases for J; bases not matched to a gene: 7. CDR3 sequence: CASSHLGTGRGYTF. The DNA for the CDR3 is TGCGCCAGCAGCCACCTAGGGACAGGGAGAGGCTACACCTTC.

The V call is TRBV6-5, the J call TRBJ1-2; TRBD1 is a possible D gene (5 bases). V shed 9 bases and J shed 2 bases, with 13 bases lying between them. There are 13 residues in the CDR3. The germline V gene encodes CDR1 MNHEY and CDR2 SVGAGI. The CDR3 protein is CARMTDRNYGYTF. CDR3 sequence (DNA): TGTGCCAGGATGACAGACAGAAACTATGGCTACACCTTC.

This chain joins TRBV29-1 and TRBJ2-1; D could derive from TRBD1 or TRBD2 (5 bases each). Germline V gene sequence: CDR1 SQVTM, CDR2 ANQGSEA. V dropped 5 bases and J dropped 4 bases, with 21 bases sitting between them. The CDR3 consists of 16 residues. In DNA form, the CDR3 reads TGCAGCGTTCAAAGGGACCCGGAACAGTATTACAATGAGCAGTTCTTC. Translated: CSVQRDPEQYYNEQFF.

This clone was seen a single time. DNA for the CDR3: TGTGCCAGCAGTTTCCCCTCCGATACGCAGTATTTT. Protein sequence: CASSFPSDTQYF. V gene TRBV27 combines with J gene TRBJ2-3; D unclear. V lost 3 bases, J lost 6 bases, and 7 bases lay in between. There are 12 residues in the CDR3. Germline V CDR1 and CDR2: MNHEY, SMNVEV (reference sequence).

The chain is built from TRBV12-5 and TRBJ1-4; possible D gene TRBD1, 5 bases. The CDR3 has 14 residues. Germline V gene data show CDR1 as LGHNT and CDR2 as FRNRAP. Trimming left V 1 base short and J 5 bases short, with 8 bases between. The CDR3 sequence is CASGLGDYNEKLFF. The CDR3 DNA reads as TGTGCTAGTGGTTTGGGGGACTACAATGAAAAACTGTTTTTT.

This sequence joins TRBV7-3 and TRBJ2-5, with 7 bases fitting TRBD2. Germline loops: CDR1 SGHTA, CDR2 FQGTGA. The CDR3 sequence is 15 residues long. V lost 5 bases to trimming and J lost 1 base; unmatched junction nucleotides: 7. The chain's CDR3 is CASSTVPGGQETQYF. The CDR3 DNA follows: TGTGCCAGCAGCACCGTGCCGGGGGGCCAAGAGACCCAGTACTTC.

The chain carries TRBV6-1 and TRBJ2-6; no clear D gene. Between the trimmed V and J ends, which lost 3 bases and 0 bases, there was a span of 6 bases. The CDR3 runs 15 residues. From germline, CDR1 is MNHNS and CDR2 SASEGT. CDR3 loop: CASSDFSSGANVLTF. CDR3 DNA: TGTGCCAGCAGTGATTTTAGCTCTGGGGCCAACGTCCTGACTTTC.